This T cell receptor beta chain was identified in a study of T cells after yellow fever vaccination. Each CDR3 protein gets one entry after TCRdb re-called the 5' RACE reads with MiXCR. The top ten hold approximately 15% of the sample, which has hundreds of thousands of distinct CDR3 sequences, about 12% seen once. This clonotype was seen only a few times. Germline-derived CDR1 and CDR2 are SSHAT and FNYEAQ (reference sequence). The CDR3 contains 14 residues. V lost 5 bases to trimming and J lost 5 bases, with 15 bases between them. Sequencing was performed on PBMCs, taken on the day of the yellow fever booster vaccination. The clonotype was recovered from a man between 25 and 39 years old who received the YFV17D yellow fever vaccine. The rearrangement uses TRBV7-7 and TRBJ2-5; tentative D call: TRBD1 (6 bases). Written as DNA, the CDR3 is TGTGCCAGCAGCCCAGGGGCTAGTTTTGAGACCCAGTACTTC. It yields the protein CASSPGASFETQYF.